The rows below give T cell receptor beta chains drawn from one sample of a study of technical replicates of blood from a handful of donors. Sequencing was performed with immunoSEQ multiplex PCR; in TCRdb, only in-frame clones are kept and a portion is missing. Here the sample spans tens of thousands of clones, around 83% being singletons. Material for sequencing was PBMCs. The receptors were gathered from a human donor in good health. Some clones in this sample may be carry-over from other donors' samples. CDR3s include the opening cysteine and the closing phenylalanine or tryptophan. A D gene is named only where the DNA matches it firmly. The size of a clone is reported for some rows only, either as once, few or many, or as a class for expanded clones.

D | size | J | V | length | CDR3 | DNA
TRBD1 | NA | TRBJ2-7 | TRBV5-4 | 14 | CASRQQGASYEQYF | TGTGCCAGCAGGCAACAGGGGGCCTCCTACGAGCAGTACTTC
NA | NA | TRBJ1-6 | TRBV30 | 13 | CAWSGNRNSPLHF | TGTGCCTGGAGCGGGAATAGAAATTCACCCCTCCACTTT
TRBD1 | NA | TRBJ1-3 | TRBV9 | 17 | CASTRRPDRAGGNTIYF | TGTGCCAGCACCCGCCGCCCAGACAGGGCTGGTGGAAACACCATATATTTT
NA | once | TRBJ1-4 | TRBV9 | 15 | CASSVRGAGNEKLFF | TGTGCCAGCAGCGTACGGGGGGCGGGTAATGAAAAACTGTTTTTT
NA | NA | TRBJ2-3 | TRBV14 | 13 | CASSQAGPDTQYF | TGTGCCAGCAGCCAGGCGGGACCAGATACGCAGTATTTT
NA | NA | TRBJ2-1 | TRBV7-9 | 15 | CASSLSGSSYNEQFF | TGTGCCAGCAGCTTATCCGGGAGCTCCTACAATGAGCAGTTCTTC
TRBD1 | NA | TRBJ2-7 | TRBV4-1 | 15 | CASSQMTGGSYEQYF | TGCGCCAGCAGCCAAATGACAGGGGGCTCCTACGAGCAGTACTTC
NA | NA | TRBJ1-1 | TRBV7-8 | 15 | CASSLSAQGDTEAFF | TGTGCCAGCAGCTTATCGGCACAGGGAGATACTGAAGCTTTCTTT
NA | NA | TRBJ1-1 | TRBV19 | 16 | CASSKGSQGLSTEAFF | TGTGCCAGTAGTAAAGGTTCACAGGGTTTGAGCACTGAAGCTTTCTTT
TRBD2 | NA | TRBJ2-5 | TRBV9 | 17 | CASSVGTSGGDQETQYF | TGTGCCAGCAGCGTAGGGACTAGCGGGGGGGACCAAGAGACCCAGTACTTC
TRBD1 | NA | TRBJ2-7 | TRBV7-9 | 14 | CASSYSGQAYEQYF | TGTGCCAGCAGCTATTCCGGACAGGCCTACGAGCAGTACTTC
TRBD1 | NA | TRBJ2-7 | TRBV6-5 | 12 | CASSTGGWEQYF | TGTGCCAGCAGCACAGGGGGCTGGGAGCAGTACTTC
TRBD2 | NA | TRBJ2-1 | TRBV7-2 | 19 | CASSLQPKTSGRLNNEQFF | TGTGCCAGCAGCCTGCAACCGAAGACTAGCGGGAGGCTAAACAATGAGCAGTTCTTC
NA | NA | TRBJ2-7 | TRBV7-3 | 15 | CASSPGGTRHYEQYF | TGTGCCAGCAGCCCAGGGGGGACTCGGCACTACGAGCAGTACTTC
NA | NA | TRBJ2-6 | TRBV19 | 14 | CASSLDSGANVLTF | TGTGCCAGTAGCCTAGACTCTGGGGCCAACGTCCTGACTTTC
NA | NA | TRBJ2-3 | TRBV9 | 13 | CASSVGVPDTQYF | TGTGCCAGCAGCGTAGGAGTTCCAGATACGCAGTATTTT
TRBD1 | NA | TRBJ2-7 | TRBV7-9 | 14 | CASSFEGQVPEQYF | TGTGCCAGCAGCTTCGAGGGACAGGTTCCCGAGCAGTACTTC
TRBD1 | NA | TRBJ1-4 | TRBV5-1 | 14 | CASSSTPGGEKLFF | TGCGCCAGCAGCTCTACCCCAGGGGGTGAAAAACTGTTTTTT
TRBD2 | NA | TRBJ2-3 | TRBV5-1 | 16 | CASSRLSTSGTDTQYF | TGCGCCAGCAGCCGGCTGTCGACTAGCGGCACAGATACGCAGTATTTT
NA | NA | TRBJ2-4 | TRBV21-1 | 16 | CASSTWTGSVKNIQYF | TGTGCCAGCAGCACCTGGACAGGGTCTGTCAAAAACATTCAGTACTTC
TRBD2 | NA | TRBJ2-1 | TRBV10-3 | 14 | CAVLAGELYNEQFF | TGTGCCGTCCTAGCGGGGGAGTTGTACAATGAGCAGTTCTTC
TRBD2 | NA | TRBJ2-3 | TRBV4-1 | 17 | CASSQDRASGNTDTQYF | TGCGCCAGCAGCCAAGATCGGGCTAGCGGAAACACAGATACGCAGTATTTT
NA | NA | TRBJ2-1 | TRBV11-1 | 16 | CASSHQTGLGYNEQFF | TGTGCCAGCAGCCACCAGACAGGCCTGGGCTACAATGAGCAGTTCTTC
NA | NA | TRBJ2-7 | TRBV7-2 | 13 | CASSLVTGAEQYF | TGTGCCAGCAGCTTAGTTACAGGCGCCGAGCAGTACTTC
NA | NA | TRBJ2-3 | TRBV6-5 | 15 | CASSLVSGSTDTQYF | TGTGCCAGCAGCCTTGTGTCGGGGAGCACAGATACGCAGTATTTT
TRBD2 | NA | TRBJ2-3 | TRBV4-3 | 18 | CASSQGAGPSGSTDTQYF | TGCGCCAGCAGCCAAGGAGCGGGACCTTCCGGGAGCACAGATACGCAGTATTTT
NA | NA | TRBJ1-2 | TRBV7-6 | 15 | CASSLERGTNYGYTF | TGTGCCAGCAGCTTAGAAAGGGGGACAAACTATGGCTACACCTTC
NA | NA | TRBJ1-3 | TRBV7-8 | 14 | CASSFPEVGNTIYF | TGTGCCAGCAGCTTCCCGGAGGTGGGAAACACCATATATTTT
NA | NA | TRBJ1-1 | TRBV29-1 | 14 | CSVEREASNTEAFF | TGCAGCGTTGAGAGGGAGGCCAGTAACACTGAAGCTTTCTTT
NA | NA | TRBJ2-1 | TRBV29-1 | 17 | CSVEGLIRGSNYNEQFF | TGCAGCGTTGAGGGCCTTATCCGGGGATCAAACTACAATGAGCAGTTCTTC
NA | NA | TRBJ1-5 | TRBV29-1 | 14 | CSVGGSGGNQPQHF | TGCAGCGTTGGAGGCAGTGGGGGGAATCAGCCCCAGCATTTT
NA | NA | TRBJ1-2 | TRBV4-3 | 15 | CASSQEGSSNYGYTF | TGCGCCAGCAGCCAAGAGGGCAGCTCCAACTATGGCTACACCTTC
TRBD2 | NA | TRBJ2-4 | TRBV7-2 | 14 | CASSSGLAGREVRF | TGTGCCAGCAGCTCAGGACTAGCGGGGAGGGAAGTTCGCTTC
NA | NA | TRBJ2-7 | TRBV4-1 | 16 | CASSLGGGGTLYEQYF | TGCGCCAGCAGCCTAGGGGGCGGGGGGACCCTCTACGAGCAGTACTTC
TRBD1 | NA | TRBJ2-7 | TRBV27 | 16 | CASSPGTGASSYEQYF | TGTGCCAGCAGTCCCGGGACAGGGGCGAGCTCCTACGAGCAGTACTTC
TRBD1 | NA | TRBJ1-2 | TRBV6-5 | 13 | CASSRGQGGGYTF | TGTGCCAGCAGCCGGGGACAGGGCGGTGGCTACACCTTC
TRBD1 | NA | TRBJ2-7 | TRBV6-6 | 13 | CASSYPQGTEQYF | TGTGCCAGCAGTTACCCACAGGGGACCGAGCAGTACTTC
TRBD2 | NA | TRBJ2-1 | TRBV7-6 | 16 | CASSKSSGGSHNEQFF | TGTGCCAGCAGCAAATCTAGCGGGGGATCCCACAATGAGCAGTTCTTC
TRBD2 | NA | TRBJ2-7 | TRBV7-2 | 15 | CASSLQTSGTYEQYF | TGTGCCAGCAGCTTACAGACTAGCGGAACCTACGAGCAGTACTTC
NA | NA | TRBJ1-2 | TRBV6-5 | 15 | CASSYSGVGNYGYTF | TGTGCCAGCAGTTACTCCGGGGTCGGGAACTATGGCTACACCTTC
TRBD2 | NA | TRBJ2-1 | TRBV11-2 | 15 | CASSTLRGSYNEQFF | TGTGCCAGCAGCACACTGCGGGGGTCCTACAATGAGCAGTTCTTC